These 31 T cell receptor beta chains share one sample of origin, sequenced in a study of blood T cell repertoires in COVID-19. Profiled with immunoSEQ multiplex PCR; TCRdb holds only in-frame clones, not every one. Here the sample spans around 160,000 clones, almost 85% being singletons. The specimen sequenced was PBMCs or T cells enriched from blood (not recorded which). These receptors all come from a man aged 50 or older who had recovered from COVID-19.

This chain joins TRBV6-6 and TRBJ1-1, with 7 bases identical to TRBD1. The CDR3 sequence is 15 residues long. Germline V lookup: CDR1 MNHNY, CDR2 SVGAGI (reference sequence). Germline trimming cut 5 bases from V and 10 bases from J; bases unmatched to any gene: 16. In DNA form, the CDR3 reads TGTGCCAGCAGTCAGGGTAGAACGGGACAGTCGGGAGCTTTCTTT. Translated, it gives CASSQGRTGQSGAFF.

This clone was observed once. The chain links TRBV29-1 to TRBJ1-1; no reliable D call. V lost 7 bases, J lost 4 bases, and 10 bases lay in between. Germline V gene lookup returns CDR1 SQVTM and CDR2 ANQGSEA. The CDR3 runs to 11 residues. The CDR3 sequence: CSASRGTEAFF. The CDR3 coding sequence is TGCAGCGCGTCGAGAGGCACTGAAGCTTTCTTT. Variable domain in full (rest from reference TRBV29-1 and TRBJ1-1): SAVISQKPSRDICQRGTSLTIQCQVDSQVTMMFWYRQQPGQSLTLIATANQGSEATYESGFVIDKFPISRPNLTFSTLTVSNMSPEDSSIYLCSASRGTEAFFGQGTRLTVV.

This sequence joins TRBV30 and TRBJ1-2; a possible D gene is TRBD1 (6 bases). The length of the CDR3 is 12 residues. With 4 bases removed from V and 7 bases from J, the gap between germline ends came to 13 bases. Germline V gene sequence: CDR1 GTSNPN, CDR2 SVGIG (reference sequence). The CDR3 region has the DNA TGTGCCTGGATACCACAGGGTACTGGCTACACCTTC. Translation gives CAWIPQGTGYTF. Full variable domain (remainder filled in from reference TRBV30 and TRBJ1-2): SQTIHQWPATLVQPVGSPLSLECTVEGTSNPNLYWYRQAAGRGLQLLFYSVGIGQISSEVPQNLSASRPQDRQFILSSKKLLLSDSGFYLCAWIPQGTGYTFGSGTRLTVV.

This clone was picked up a small number of times. V is TRBV27 and J is TRBJ1-1, with a possible D match to TRBD1 (6 bases). CDR3 length: 15 residues. Germline V CDR1 and CDR2: MNHEY, SMNVEV (reference sequence). With 5 bases removed from V and 0 bases from J, the gap between germline ends came to 13 bases. The CDR3 region is CASSPDRRMNTEAFF. Written as DNA, the CDR3 is TGTGCCAGCAGTCCTGACAGGCGAATGAACACTGAAGCTTTCTTT.

This rearrangement joins TRBV2 to TRBJ1-2; TRBD1 might be the D (6 bases). The CDR3 is made up of 15 amino acids. CDR1 SNHLY and CDR2 FYNNEI come from the germline V gene. Trimming removed 3 bases at V and 4 bases at J, with 15 bases between. CDR3 loop: CASSELGAQGYGYTF. Written as DNA, the CDR3 is TGTGCCAGCAGTGAGTTGGGGGCGCAGGGCTATGGCTACACCTTC.

The chain employs TRBV28 and TRBJ2-5, with TRBD2 matching 15 bases. Germline CDR1 MDHEN, CDR2 SYDVKM. Germline trimming cut 6 bases from V and 4 bases from J; bases unmatched to any gene: 9. CDR3 size: 17 residues. Here the CDR3 reads CASSLLRTSGRGETQYF. Written as DNA, the CDR3 is TGTGCCAGCAGCCTACTGAGGACTAGCGGGAGGGGAGAGACCCAGTACTTC.

This clone has more than one count but fewer than ten. The chain is built from TRBV2 and TRBJ2-7; 8 bases are shared with TRBD1. Germline loops: CDR1 SNHLY, CDR2 FYNNEI. The V and J ends lost 4 bases and 6 bases, in that order; junction bases with no gene match: 5. This CDR3 is built from 13 residues. The CDR3 sequence: CASSADRVREQYF. CDR3 DNA sequence: TGTGCCAGCAGTGCGGACAGGGTTCGCGAGCAGTACTTC.

As regards this clone: The junction shows a germline mismatch at one end, possibly a read error. The chain joins TRBV28 to TRBJ2-5, with 9 bases that match TRBD1. There are 14 residues in the CDR3. Germline assignment: CDR1 MDHEN and CDR2 SYDVKM. CDR3 DNA: TGTGCCAGCAGCGTGGACAGGGGAAAAGAGAACCAGTACTTC. Its protein product is CASSVDRGKENQYF.

The rearrangement joins TRBV29-1 to TRBJ2-7; TRBD1 agrees at 7 bases. This CDR3 region has 14 residues. Per germline, CDR1 SQVTM and CDR2 ANQGSEA. With 2 bases clipped from V and 2 bases from J, the junction kept 6 bases outside the gene matches. The chain's CDR3 is CSVELQGSTYEQYF. DNA of the CDR3: TGCAGCGTTGAATTACAGGGGTCCACCTACGAGCAGTACTTC.

The chain is built from TRBV7-9 and TRBJ1-2; the D gene is possibly TRBD1 (5 bases). This CDR3 has 14 amino acids. In germline, CDR1 is SEHNR, CDR2 FQNEAQ (reference sequence). V lost 2 bases, J lost 1 base, and 8 bases lay in between. The CDR3 sequence is CASSLSGNNYGYTF. The CDR3 DNA reads as TGTGCCAGCAGCTTATCAGGGAATAACTATGGCTACACCTTC. The full variable domain, rest sourced from reference TRBV7-9 and TRBJ1-2, is DTGVSQNPRHKITKRGQNVTFRCDPISEHNRLYWYRQTLGQGPEFLTYFQNEAQLEKSRLLSDRFSAERPKGSFSTLEIQRTEQGDSAMYLCASSLSGNNYGYTFGSGTRLTVV.

The rearrangement links TRBV6-5 to TRBJ1-3; 7 bases are a match to TRBD1. Germline values: CDR1 MNHEY, CDR2 SVGAGI. CDR3 length: 15 residues. V was clipped by 6 bases and J by 3 bases; unmatched bases: 8. In DNA, the CDR3 is TGTGCCAGCAGCATAGGGGGCGCAGTTGGAAACACCATATATTTT. This translates into CASSIGGAVGNTIYF.

This CDR3 reads CASSPPDFYEQYF. CDR3 coding DNA: TGTGCCAGCAGTCCCCCGGACTTTTACGAGCAGTACTTC. This chain joins TRBV12-3 or TRBV12-4 and TRBJ2-7; D may be TRBD2 (5 bases). The length of the CDR3 is 13 residues. Trimming removed 5 bases at V and 4 bases at J, with 12 bases between.

This chain joins TRBV7-3 and TRBJ1-2, with TRBD1 matching over 8 bases. The V gene's germline CDR1 is SGHTA and CDR2 FQGTGA. Trimming took 5 bases from V and 4 from J; bases not matched to a gene: 9. There are 15 residues in the CDR3. The chain's CDR3 is CASSPSGQEVYGYTF. Here the CDR3 DNA reads TGTGCCAGCAGCCCTTCGGGACAGGAAGTCTATGGCTACACCTTC.

Regarding this clone: Other DNA sequences in this sample translate to the same CDR3. The gene calls are TRBV6-5 and TRBJ1-5; D unresolved. CDR3 length equals 14 residues. V lost 4 bases and J lost 1, with 8 bases in between. Looked up from germline, CDR1 is MNHEY and CDR2 is SVGAGI. The chain's CDR3 is CASSFTGSNQPQHF. The CDR3, as DNA: TGTGCCAGCAGTTTCACGGGAAGCAATCAGCCCCAGCATTTT.

The chain is built from TRBV28 and TRBJ1-2, with D perhaps matching TRBD1 (6 bases). The CDR3 is 18 amino acids. Trimming took 7 bases from V and 0 from J, leaving 24 bases between them. Germline CDR1 reads MDHEN; CDR2 reads SYDVKM. As DNA, the CDR3 is TGTGCCAGCACCTCAACCCCCCTACGGGACACAGCTAACTATGGCTACACCTTC. This translates into CASTSTPLRDTANYGYTF.

This chain links TRBV5-1 with TRBJ2-1; 12 bases map to TRBD2. V lost 2 bases, J lost 0 bases, and 3 bases stayed unmatched. The CDR3 is made up of 17 amino acids. CDR1 and CDR2 from the germline V gene are SGHRS and YFSETQ. CDR3 sequence (DNA): TGCGCCAGCAGCTTTGGACTAGCGGGACCCTCCTACAATGAGCAGTTCTTC. It translates to CASSFGLAGPSYNEQFF. Full variable domain (outside the CDR3, taken from reference TRBV5-1 and TRBJ2-1): KAGVTQTPRYLIKTRGQQVTLSCSPISGHRSVSWYQQTPGQGLQFLFEYFSETQRNKGNFPGRFSGRQFSNSRSEMNVSTLELGDSALYLCASSFGLAGPSYNEQFFGPGTRLTVL.

The V call is TRBV16, the J call TRBJ1-5; D not resolved. This CDR3 comprises 13 residues. Germline CDR1 and CDR2: KGHSY and FQNENV. V lost 5 bases and J 3 bases, leaving 8 bases between the germline ends. In DNA, the CDR3 is TGTGCCAGCAGCTACAAAACCAATCAGCCCCAGCATTTT. Its translation: CASSYKTNQPQHF.

The chain links TRBV28 to TRBJ1-4; D not certain. V lost 2 bases and J 4 bases, leaving 8 bases between the germline ends. The CDR3 has 14 amino acids. Germline assignment: CDR1 MDHEN and CDR2 SYDVKM. For the CDR3, the DNA is TGTGCCAGCAGTTTAAGGAGAGATAATGAAAAACTGTTTTTT. Amino acids: CASSLRRDNEKLFF.

This clone has more than one count but fewer than ten. The rearrangement links TRBV6-5 to TRBJ2-1; perhaps TRBD2 as D (5 bases). The CDR3 loop spans 15 amino acids. The germline V gene encodes CDR1 MNHEY and CDR2 SVGAGI. Trimming removed 4 bases from V and 5 bases from J, with 15 bases in between. CDR3: CASSSVAGINNEQFF. The DNA of the CDR3 is TGTGCCAGCAGTTCCGTGGCGGGTATCAACAATGAGCAGTTCTTC.

The chain couples TRBV5-6 to TRBJ1-2; no firm D call. The germline CDR1 and CDR2 sequences are SGHDT and YYEEEE. The CDR3 covers 13 residues. V was shortened by 4 bases and J by 8 bases, with 15 bases between the two germline ends. This CDR3 is CASSVSNRGGYTF. As DNA, the CDR3 is TGTGCCAGCAGCGTCAGTAATCGAGGAGGCTACACCTTC.

The genes are TRBV9 and TRBJ2-2, with TRBD2 matching over 7 bases. CDR3 size: 14 residues. Per the germline V gene, CDR1 is SGDLS and CDR2 is YYNGEE. The J segment lost 7 bases and the V segment lost 4 bases, leaving 7 bases of the junction unmatched. The CDR3 protein is CASSPRLAVGELFF. CDR3 in DNA: TGTGCCAGCAGCCCAAGACTAGCTGTCGGGGAGCTGTTTTTT.

This clone appeared once. Written as DNA, the CDR3 is TGTGCCAGCAGCCCTAGGGGAGGGCCAGATACGCAGTATTTT. Translation: CASSPRGGPDTQYF. The chain combines TRBV11-3 with TRBJ2-3, with TRBD2 matching 7 bases. V gave up 5 bases and J gave up 4 bases; unmatched junction bases: 6. Germline CDR1 and CDR2: SGHNT and YENEEA. This CDR3 is built from 14 residues.

J is TRBJ2-7 and V is TRBV11-2, with D perhaps TRBD1 (5 bases). Trimming shortened V by 5 bases and J by 4 bases, and 12 bases separated the two germline ends. The CDR3 totals 13 residues. Per the germline V gene, CDR1 is SGHAT and CDR2 is FQNNGV. CDR3 sequence: CASSANRGYEQYF. The CDR3 nucleotides read TGTGCCAGCAGCGCAAATAGGGGTTACGAGCAGTACTTC. Drawing the rest from reference TRBV11-2 and TRBJ2-7, the complete variable domain is EAGVAQSPRYKIIEKRQSVAFWCNPISGHATLYWYQQILGQGPKLLIQFQNNGVVDDSQLPKDRFSAERLKGVDSTLKIQPAKLEDSAVYLCASSANRGYEQYFGPGTRLTVT.

This chain joins TRBV29-1 and TRBJ2-7, with no clear D. CDR3 length: 14 residues. With 0 bases removed from V and 0 bases from J, the gap between germline ends came to 9 bases. Germline V lookup: CDR1 SQVTM, CDR2 ANQGSEA. The CDR3 DNA follows: TGCAGCGTTGAAGAAACAGCTTTCTCCTACGAGCAGTACTTC. Translating gives CSVEETAFSYEQYF.

V is TRBV6-5 and J is TRBJ2-1; possibly TRBD2 for D (5 bases). This CDR3 comprises 14 residues. Germline CDR1 is MNHEY and CDR2 is SVGAGI. V was pared by 8 bases and J by 4 bases, with 15 bases between. DNA for the CDR3: TGTGCCAGCCGAACCACTAGTTCGTACAATGAGCAGTTCTTC. The encoded protein is CASRTTSSYNEQFF.

The chain joins TRBV7-2 to TRBJ2-7; 12 nucleotides align to TRBD1. Germline V gene lookup returns CDR1 SGHTA and CDR2 FQGNSA. The CDR3 spans 16 residues. V shed 4 bases, J shed 5 bases, and the junction held 9 bases outside the gene matches. CDR3 loop: CASSSRGGTGGDEQYF. The DNA for the CDR3 is TGTGCCAGCAGCTCCCGGGGGGGGACAGGGGGCGACGAGCAGTACTTC.

The V gene is TRBV19, the J gene TRBJ2-7, with a possible D match to TRBD1 (6 bases). The V gene's germline CDR1 is LNHDA and CDR2 SQIVND (reference sequence). Trimming cost V 3 bases and J 2 bases, with 17 bases left between them. This CDR3 is 16 amino acids long. The CDR3 nucleotides are TGTGCCAGTAGTATTGGTTCCGGGCCAGGGGCCTACGAGCAGTACTTC. Protein product: CASSIGSGPGAYEQYF. Filled out from reference TRBV19 and TRBJ2-7, the complete variable domain reads DGGITQSPKYLFRKEGQNVTLSCEQNLNHDAMYWYRQDPGQGLRLIYYSQIVNDFQKGDIAEGYSVSREKKESFPLTVTSAQKNPTAFYLCASSIGSGPGAYEQYFGPGTRLTVT.

The J gene is TRBJ1-5, the V gene TRBV6-6; maybe TRBD1 (5 bases). Germline V gene sequence: CDR1 MNHNY, CDR2 SVGAGI (reference sequence). The CDR3 is made up of 15 amino acids. Trimming cost V 7 bases and J 2 bases, with 15 bases left between them. CDR3 nucleotide sequence: TGTGCCAGCAACCAGGGATCCACAGGCAATCAGCCCCAGCATTTT. Its translation is CASNQGSTGNQPQHF.

The chain carries TRBV10-3 and TRBJ2-7; TRBD2 matches 14 bases. This CDR3 has 15 residues. In germline, CDR1 is ENHRY, CDR2 SYGVKD. V lost 4 bases, J lost 5 bases, and 4 bases stayed unmatched. CDR3 DNA: TGTGCCATCAGTGGGGGACTAGCGGGAGTTAACGAGCAGTACTTC. Translated, it gives CAISGGLAGVNEQYF.

This clone showed up just a few times. This chain links TRBV3-1 (or the pseudogene TRBV3-2) with TRBJ2-5; 14 bases are shared with TRBD2. Trimming took 3 bases from V and 1 from J; bases not matched to a gene: 4. CDR3 length equals 17 residues. In germline, CDR1 is LGHDT, CDR2 YNNKEL (reference sequence). The CDR3: CASSQTSGRAAQETQYF. In DNA form, the CDR3 reads TGTGCCAGCAGCCAGACTAGCGGGAGGGCCGCCCAAGAGACCCAGTACTTC.

The rearrangement joins TRBV6-5 to TRBJ2-5, with 11 bases matching TRBD1. V trimming: 7 bases; J trimming: 4 bases; junction bases outside the gene matches: 5. The CDR3 has 14 residues. Germline values: CDR1 MNHEY, CDR2 SVGAGI. CDR3 DNA sequence: TGTGCCAGCAACCTGGACAGGGGGCGAGAGACCCAGTACTTC. The encoded protein is CASNLDRGRETQYF.